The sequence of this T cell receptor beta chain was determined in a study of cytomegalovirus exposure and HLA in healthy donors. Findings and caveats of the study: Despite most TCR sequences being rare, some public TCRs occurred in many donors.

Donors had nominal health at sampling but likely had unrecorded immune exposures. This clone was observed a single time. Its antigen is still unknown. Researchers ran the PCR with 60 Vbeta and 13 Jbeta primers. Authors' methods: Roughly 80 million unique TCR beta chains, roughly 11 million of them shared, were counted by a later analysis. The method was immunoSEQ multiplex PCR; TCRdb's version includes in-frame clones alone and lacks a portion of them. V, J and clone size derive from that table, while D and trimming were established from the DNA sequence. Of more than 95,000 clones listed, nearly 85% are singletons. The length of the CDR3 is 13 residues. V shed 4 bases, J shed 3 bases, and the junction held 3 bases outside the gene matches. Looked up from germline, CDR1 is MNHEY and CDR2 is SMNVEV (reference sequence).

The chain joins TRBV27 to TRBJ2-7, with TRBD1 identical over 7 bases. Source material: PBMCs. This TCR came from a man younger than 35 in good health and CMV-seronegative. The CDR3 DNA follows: TGTGCCAGCAGTTACCGGGACAGCTACGAGCAGTACTTC. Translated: CASSYRDSYEQYF.